Each of the 15 T cell receptor beta chains below was sequenced from the same sample in a study of cytomegalovirus exposure and HLA in healthy donors. Primers for the PCR totalled 60 Vbeta and 13 Jbeta. This table comes from immunoSEQ multiplex PCR, and its TCRdb copy is limited to in-frame clones, with some not included. Found here are under 200,000 clones, approximately 81% of them singletons; the top ten hold around 2.4%. The specimen sequenced was PBMCs. These receptors all stem from a female donor in good health and CMV-seronegative.

In this sample, this clone turned up a few times. This chain joins TRBV6-5 and TRBJ2-1; D possibly corresponds to TRBD2 (5 bases). This CDR3 is built from 15 residues. Trimming took off 5 bases at V and 3 bases at J, with 14 bases between the two ends. CDR1 and CDR2 from the germline V gene are MNHEY and SVGAGI. The CDR3 spells CASSPPGSNYNEQFF. The CDR3 bases are TGTGCCAGCAGTCCACCTGGGAGTAACTACAATGAGCAGTTCTTC.

As for this clone: Mismatch with germline at one junction end may stem from a read error. The chain joins TRBV4-3 to TRBJ2-3, with TRBD1 identical over 8 bases. Germline lookup yields CDR1 LGHNA and CDR2 YSLEER. There are 17 residues in the CDR3. CDR3 sequence: CASGQDSGGSGKDTQYF. CDR3 bases: TGCGCCAGCGGCCAAGATTCAGGGGGCTCAGGGAAAGATACGCAGTATTTT.

In its sample, this clone was seen a few times. This sequence joins TRBV14 and TRBJ2-7; D is possibly TRBD1 (5 bases). CDR3 size: 16 residues. Germline values: CDR1 SGHDN, CDR2 FVKESK. Trimming pared 0 bases from V and 1 base from J, leaving 13 bases between. The CDR3 is CASSQDEYPGSYEQYF. The CDR3 DNA reads as TGTGCCAGCAGCCAAGATGAATACCCAGGGTCCTACGAGCAGTACTTC.

V is TRBV7-2 and J is TRBJ1-6, with no clear D. There are 13 residues in the CDR3. V lost 4 bases and J lost 13, with 14 bases in between. The germline V gene encodes CDR1 SGHTA and CDR2 FQGNSA. CDR3 nucleotide sequence: TGTGCCAGCAGCTCGGACTCCGGGTTGCCCCTCCACTTT. Its protein is CASSSDSGLPLHF. Full variable domain (rest looked up from reference TRBV7-2 and TRBJ1-6): GAGVSQSPSNKVTEKGKDVELRCDPISGHTALYWYRQSLGQGLEFLIYFQGNSAPDKSGLPSDRFSAERTGGSVSTLTIQRTQQEDSAVYLCASSSDSGLPLHFGNGTRLTVT.

The chain combines TRBV7-2 with TRBJ2-1, with 9 bases fitting TRBD2. Trimming removed 1 base from V and 5 bases from J; junction bases left unmatched: 6. The CDR3 contains 16 residues. Germline CDR1 SGHTA, CDR2 FQGNSA. The DNA of the CDR3 is TGTGCCAGCAGCTTAGAGGTAGCGGGGGTAGACAATGAGCAGTTCTTC. The encoded protein is CASSLEVAGVDNEQFF.

The chain couples TRBV7-2 to TRBJ1-2, with a tentative D call TRBD1 (5 bases). Trimming took 2 bases from V and 7 from J, leaving 11 bases between them. The germline CDR1 and CDR2 sequences are SGHTA and FQGNSA. This CDR3 contains 13 residues. The CDR3 region has the DNA TGTGCCAGCAGCTTACCAGGGCGCCCTGGCTACACCTTC. Its translation: CASSLPGRPGYTF.

The chain couples TRBV27 to TRBJ1-5, with 7 bases lining up with TRBD1. Germline values: CDR1 MNHEY, CDR2 SMNVEV (reference sequence). The length of the CDR3 is 15 residues. The ends lost 3 bases at V and 6 bases at J; junction bases unmatched: 8. CDR3 coding DNA: TGTGCCAGCAGTTTTACTGCAGGGGGTGGTCAGCCCCAGCATTTT. Translation: CASSFTAGGGQPQHF.

The gene calls are TRBV27 and TRBJ2-3; no firm D call. CDR3 length: 14 amino acids. CDR1 and CDR2 from the germline V gene are MNHEY and SMNVEV (reference sequence). The germline V and J ends were trimmed by 2 bases and 2 bases, with 8 bases remaining between them. The CDR3 spells CASSLGEVTDTQYF. CDR3 nucleotide sequence: TGTGCCAGCAGTTTAGGAGAGGTCACAGATACGCAGTATTTT.

This sequence joins TRBV29-1 and TRBJ1-1; 7 positions agree with TRBD1. The junction had 12 bases not matched to a gene; V was cut back by 7 bases and J by 4 bases. Germline V gives CDR1 SQVTM, CDR2 ANQGSEA. The CDR3 extends over 14 amino acids. In nucleotides, the CDR3 is TGCAGCGCCTGCAGAGGGGCAGGGGGCACTGAAGCTTTCTTT. Residues: CSACRGAGGTEAFF.

The chain recombines TRBV18 with TRBJ2-7; D is perhaps TRBD2 (7 bases). Between the trimmed V and J ends, which lost 3 bases and 7 bases, there was a span of 13 bases. Germline CDR1 and CDR2: KGHSH and LQKENI. CDR3 length: 13 amino acids. The CDR3 DNA reads TGTGCCAGCTCACCGGGGGGGCCGACGGAGCAGTACTTC. This encodes CASSPGGPTEQYF. The whole variable domain, filled in from reference TRBV18 and TRBJ2-7, reads NAGVMQNPRHLVRRRGQEARLRCSPMKGHSHVYWYRQLPEEGLKFMVYLQKENIIDESGMPKERFSAEFPKEGPSILRIQQVVRGDSAAYFCASSPGGPTEQYFGPGTRLTVT.

V usage is TRBV27 and J usage is TRBJ2-7, with 13 bases aligning to TRBD2. Germline CDR1 and CDR2: MNHEY and SMNVEV (reference sequence). V shed 6 bases, J shed 4 bases, and the junction held 3 bases outside the gene matches. The CDR3 contains 14 residues. The CDR3 loop reads CASSVTSGGYEQYF. The CDR3 DNA sequence: TGTGCCAGCAGCGTGACTAGCGGGGGGTACGAGCAGTACTTC.

The J gene is TRBJ2-1, the V gene TRBV5-1; D gene ambiguous. CDR1 and CDR2 from the germline V gene are SGHRS and YFSETQ. The V end lost 2 bases, the J end lost 8 bases, and 8 bases lay between the germline ends. CDR3 length: 12 amino acids. Here the CDR3 DNA reads TGCGCCAGCAGCTTCCCTTCGGATGAGCAGTTCTTC. This sequence encodes CASSFPSDEQFF.

This clone was picked up one time. The genes are TRBV6-1 and TRBJ1-2; D call uncertain. V gave up 1 base and J gave up 4 bases, with 10 bases separating them. Germline loops: CDR1 MNHNS, CDR2 SASEGT. The CDR3 contains 14 residues. The CDR3 region is CASSEVGGSYGYTF. The CDR3 bases are TGTGCCAGCAGTGAAGTTGGAGGGAGCTATGGCTACACCTTC.

This clone has only a few counts. CDR3 DNA sequence: TGTGCCAGCAGTTACGGACAGGGGGCGTCCGGGGAGCTGTTTTTT. Translating it yields CASSYGQGASGELFF. The chain is built from TRBV27 and TRBJ2-2, with 11 nucleotides matching TRBD1. With V trimmed by 4 bases and J by 6 bases, 4 bases remained unmatched. This CDR3 has 15 amino acids. Per germline, CDR1 MNHEY and CDR2 SMNVEV (reference sequence).

This chain joins TRBV30 and TRBJ2-6; D gene ambiguous. Germline assignment: CDR1 GTSNPN and CDR2 SVGIG (reference sequence). The CDR3 spans 13 residues. The V end was cut by 3 bases, the J end by 4 bases, with 7 bases between. CDR3 in amino acids: CAWSGAGANVLTF. CDR3 nucleotides: TGTGCCTGGAGCGGTGCCGGGGCCAACGTCCTGACTTTC.